The T cell receptor beta chain under discussion was sequenced for a study of shared clonotypes between healthy human individuals. The repertoire was sequenced with immunoSEQ multiplex PCR; TCRdb's copy has only in-frame clones and lacks some. The table has around 2,000,000 clones, about 92% seen once; the top ten hold around 1.7%. Terminally differentiated effector memory CD45RA+ cells were excluded by CCR7 positive selection of CD45RO-negative cells. Germline V gene sequence: CDR1 SEHNR, CDR2 FQNEAQ (reference sequence). The CDR3 consists of 14 residues. V lost 5 bases, J lost 4 bases, and 14 bases lay in between.

The genes are TRBV7-9 and TRBJ1-2, with a possible D match to TRBD1 (5 bases). This clonotype was obtained from a man aged 18 to 35 in good health. Some clones in this sample may be carry-over from other donors' samples. Input material: naive CD8+ T cells from PBMCs. This CDR3 is CASSHPGPVYGYTF. CDR3 nucleotide sequence: TGTGCCAGCAGCCATCCGGGACCTGTCTATGGCTACACCTTC.